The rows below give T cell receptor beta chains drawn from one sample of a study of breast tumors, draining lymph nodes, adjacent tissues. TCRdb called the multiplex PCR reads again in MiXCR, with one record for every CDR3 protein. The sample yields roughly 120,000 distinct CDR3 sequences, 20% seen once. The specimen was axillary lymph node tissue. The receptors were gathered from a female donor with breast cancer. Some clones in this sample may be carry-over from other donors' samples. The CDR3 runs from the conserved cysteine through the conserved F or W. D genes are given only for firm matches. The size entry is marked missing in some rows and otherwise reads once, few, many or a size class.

CDR3nt: TGTGCCAGCAGAGAAACCGGGACAGGGGGACAGCCCCAGCATTTT
CDR3aa: CASRETGTGGQPQHF
j_gene: TRBJ1-5
v_gene: TRBV6-5
d_gene: TRBD1
len: 15
abundance: NA

CDR3nt: TGTGCCAGCAGTTTTCCGGGACAGTCTCACGAGCAGTACTTC
CDR3aa: CASSFPGQSHEQYF
j_gene: TRBJ2-7
v_gene: TRBV28
d_gene: TRBD1
len: 14
abundance: few

CDR3nt: TGTGCCAGCAGCCCCGGGACTAGCTCTTACCAAGAGACCCAGTACTTC
CDR3aa: CASSPGTSSYQETQYF
j_gene: TRBJ2-5
v_gene: TRBV6-2/TRBV6-3
d_gene: TRBD2
len: 16
abundance: many

CDR3nt: TGCGCCAGCAGCGCCGGGACGTCCAAAAACATTCAGTACTTC
CDR3aa: CASSAGTSKNIQYF
j_gene: TRBJ2-4
v_gene: TRBV5-1
d_gene: NA
len: 14
abundance: NA

CDR3nt: TGCAGTGCTAGAGAGACAGGGATTGACTATGGCTACACCTTC
CDR3aa: CSARETGIDYGYTF
j_gene: TRBJ1-2
v_gene: TRBV20-1
d_gene: TRBD1
len: 14
abundance: many

CDR3nt: TGTGCCAGCAGCCCAGGGTCAGGGGCCAACGTCCTGACTTTC
CDR3aa: CASSPGSGANVLTF
j_gene: TRBJ2-6
v_gene: TRBV7-9
d_gene: NA
len: 14
abundance: many

CDR3nt: TGTGCCAGCAGTTACGCGGGACAGGGGGCTGAAGAGCAGTACTTC
CDR3aa: CASSYAGQGAEEQYF
j_gene: TRBJ2-7
v_gene: TRBV6-6
d_gene: TRBD1
len: 15
abundance: many

CDR3nt: TGTGCCAGCAACAATCCCGGGACTAGCGGGAGGGAGCAGTTCTTC
CDR3aa: CASNNPGTSGREQFF
j_gene: TRBJ2-1
v_gene: TRBV7-2
d_gene: TRBD2
len: 15
abundance: many

CDR3nt: TGTGCCAGCAGCTTCTCGAGCGGGGGGGTCACCGGGGAGCTGTTTTTT
CDR3aa: CASSFSSGGVTGELFF
j_gene: TRBJ2-2
v_gene: TRBV7-8
d_gene: TRBD2
len: 16
abundance: many

CDR3nt: TGTGCCAGCACGGGGTTCCGTAATTCACCCCTCCACTTT
CDR3aa: CASTGFRNSPLHF
j_gene: TRBJ1-6
v_gene: TRBV2
d_gene: NA
len: 13
abundance: many

CDR3nt: TGCGCCAGCAGCCAAGTAGGATCCTACGAGCAGTACTTC
CDR3aa: CASSQVGSYEQYF
j_gene: TRBJ2-7
v_gene: TRBV4-1
d_gene: NA
len: 13
abundance: many

CDR3nt: TGTGCCAGCAGCGCGGATTGGGCTAGCGGGAGGGGAGGTGAGCAGTTCTTC
CDR3aa: CASSADWASGRGGEQFF
j_gene: TRBJ2-1
v_gene: TRBV9
d_gene: TRBD2
len: 17
abundance: many

CDR3nt: TGCAGTGCCGAAGGGACAGCCTACGAGCAGTACTTC
CDR3aa: CSAEGTAYEQYF
j_gene: TRBJ2-7
v_gene: TRBV20-1
d_gene: TRBD1
len: 12
abundance: many

CDR3nt: TGTGCCGGCAGCACTAGCGGGGGGAGTAACAATGAGCAGTTCTTC
CDR3aa: CAGSTSGGSNNEQFF
j_gene: TRBJ2-1
v_gene: TRBV9
d_gene: TRBD2
len: 15
abundance: few

CDR3nt: TGTGCCAGTAGCGGGACAATGTTAGGTCAGCCCCAGCATTTT
CDR3aa: CASSGTMLGQPQHF
j_gene: TRBJ1-5
v_gene: TRBV19
d_gene: NA
len: 14
abundance: many

CDR3nt: TGTGCCAGCTCACCCCTAGCGGTTAGCTACAATGAGCAGTTCTTC
CDR3aa: CASSPLAVSYNEQFF
j_gene: TRBJ2-1
v_gene: TRBV18
d_gene: TRBD2
len: 15
abundance: many

CDR3nt: TGTGCCAGCAGTTTGGGAGTTCCACGGGGAACAGATACGCAGTATTTT
CDR3aa: CASSLGVPRGTDTQYF
j_gene: TRBJ2-3
v_gene: TRBV27
d_gene: NA
len: 16
abundance: few

CDR3nt: TGTGCCAGCAGCTTAACGCGGCGAAGCGCGAACACCGGGGAGCTGTTTTTT
CDR3aa: CASSLTRRSANTGELFF
j_gene: TRBJ2-2
v_gene: TRBV7-2
d_gene: NA
len: 17
abundance: many

CDR3nt: TGTGCCAGCGGGGGGGGACAGGGGGCTCGCGAGCAGTACTTC
CDR3aa: CASGGGQGAREQYF
j_gene: TRBJ2-7
v_gene: TRBV6-1
d_gene: TRBD1
len: 14
abundance: many

CDR3nt: TGTGCCAGCAGTAAGACAGGGGGCCAAGAGACCCAGTACTTC
CDR3aa: CASSKTGGQETQYF
j_gene: TRBJ2-5
v_gene: TRBV6-1
d_gene: TRBD1
len: 14
abundance: many

CDR3nt: TGTGCCACTAAGGGGGTTCAGGCGTCAGAGACCCAGTACTTC
CDR3aa: CATKGVQASETQYF
j_gene: TRBJ2-5
v_gene: TRBV19
d_gene: NA
len: 14
abundance: NA

CDR3nt: TGTGCCAGCAGCCAAGATGTGGCCGGGAAGCAGTTCTTC
CDR3aa: CASSQDVAGKQFF
j_gene: TRBJ2-1
v_gene: TRBV3-1
d_gene: NA
len: 13
abundance: many

CDR3nt: TGTGCCACCAGTGAACCGGGGACTCCCTACGAGCAGTACTTC
CDR3aa: CATSEPGTPYEQYF
j_gene: TRBJ2-7
v_gene: TRBV24-1
d_gene: NA
len: 14
abundance: many

CDR3nt: TGTGCCAGCAGCCAAGGTGCCGTAAGCAATCAGCCCCAGCATTTT
CDR3aa: CASSQGAVSNQPQHF
j_gene: TRBJ1-5
v_gene: TRBV3-1
d_gene: NA
len: 15
abundance: NA

CDR3nt: TGCAGTGCCCATGGAGGGCCAAACTACAATGAGCAGTTCTTC
CDR3aa: CSAHGGPNYNEQFF
j_gene: TRBJ2-1
v_gene: TRBV20-1
d_gene: NA
len: 14
abundance: NA

CDR3nt: TGCAGCGCAGGACAGGGGACCGGGGAGCTGTTTTTT
CDR3aa: CSAGQGTGELFF
j_gene: TRBJ2-2
v_gene: TRBV29-1
d_gene: TRBD1
len: 12
abundance: many

CDR3nt: TGCGCCAGCAGCTTGTGGCTAGCGGGGGCCAACGCGAACACCGGGGAGCTGTTTTTT
CDR3aa: CASSLWLAGANANTGELFF
j_gene: TRBJ2-2
v_gene: TRBV5-1
d_gene: TRBD2
len: 19
abundance: many

CDR3nt: TGCGCCAGCAGCTTTGGAGCTACGCGTAAACTAGCGGGGATCACAGATACGCAGTATTTT
CDR3aa: CASSFGATRKLAGITDTQYF
j_gene: TRBJ2-3
v_gene: TRBV5-1
d_gene: TRBD2
len: 20
abundance: many

CDR3nt: TGCGCCAGCACTTTGGAGGTTGGGAGCACCATATATTTT
CDR3aa: CASTLEVGSTIYF
j_gene: TRBJ1-3
v_gene: TRBV5-1
d_gene: NA
len: 13
abundance: many

CDR3nt: TGTGCCAGCAGCCAAGTCGGCACCCGCGAGCAGTACTTC
CDR3aa: CASSQVGTREQYF
j_gene: TRBJ2-7
v_gene: TRBV3-1
d_gene: NA
len: 13
abundance: many

CDR3nt: TGTGCCAGCAGCCAAGTCACCGGGGAGCTGTTTTTT
CDR3aa: CASSQVTGELFF
j_gene: TRBJ2-2
v_gene: TRBV3-1
d_gene: NA
len: 12
abundance: few

CDR3nt: TGCAGTGCGAGGAGGGGACTCAGGACATGGGGGGACAATGAGCAGTTCTTC
CDR3aa: CSARRGLRTWGDNEQFF
j_gene: TRBJ2-1
v_gene: TRBV20-1
d_gene: NA
len: 17
abundance: many

CDR3nt: TGTGCCAGCAGTTACTCGGCTGAGGCTAGCACAGATACGCAGTATTTT
CDR3aa: CASSYSAEASTDTQYF
j_gene: TRBJ2-3
v_gene: TRBV6-2/TRBV6-3
d_gene: NA
len: 16
abundance: many

CDR3nt: TGTGCCAGCAGCCAGCCCACCCACAGGGACGAGCAGTACTTC
CDR3aa: CASSQPTHRDEQYF
j_gene: TRBJ2-7
v_gene: TRBV7-2
d_gene: NA
len: 14
abundance: many

CDR3nt: TGTGCCAGCAGCCAAGAAGTTCGTCAGCCCCAGCATTTT
CDR3aa: CASSQEVRQPQHF
j_gene: TRBJ1-5
v_gene: TRBV4-2
d_gene: NA
len: 13
abundance: many

CDR3nt: TGTGCCAGCAGCCAAGTGGCGGGGGCTCTCTCACCCCTCCACTTT
CDR3aa: CASSQVAGALSPLHF
j_gene: TRBJ1-6
v_gene: TRBV3-1
d_gene: NA
len: 15
abundance: many

CDR3nt: TGCAGCGGAGGGGTCGGCGGGGAGACCCAGTACTTC
CDR3aa: CSGGVGGETQYF
j_gene: TRBJ2-5
v_gene: TRBV29-1
d_gene: NA
len: 12
abundance: many

CDR3nt: TGTGCCAGCAGCTTGTGGGGGGTCCACGAGCAGTACTTC
CDR3aa: CASSLWGVHEQYF
j_gene: TRBJ2-7
v_gene: TRBV7-9
d_gene: NA
len: 13
abundance: many

CDR3nt: TGCGCCAGCAGCTTGACAGGGGTAGACTATGGCTACACCTTC
CDR3aa: CASSLTGVDYGYTF
j_gene: TRBJ1-2
v_gene: TRBV5-1
d_gene: TRBD1
len: 14
abundance: many

CDR3nt: TGTGCCACCAGTGAATCTCCTAGCGGGAGGGAAGAGACCCAGTACTTC
CDR3aa: CATSESPSGREETQYF
j_gene: TRBJ2-5
v_gene: TRBV24-1
d_gene: TRBD2
len: 16
abundance: many